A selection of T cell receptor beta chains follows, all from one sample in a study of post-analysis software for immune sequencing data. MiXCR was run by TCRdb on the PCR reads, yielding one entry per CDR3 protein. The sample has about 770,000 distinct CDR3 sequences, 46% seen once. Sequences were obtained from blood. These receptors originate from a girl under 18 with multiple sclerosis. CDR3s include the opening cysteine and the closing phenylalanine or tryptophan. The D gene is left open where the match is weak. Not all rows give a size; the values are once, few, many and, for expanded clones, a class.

CDR3 DNA: TGCAGTGCTAGAGAGGAAGGGCAGATTTACAATGAGCAGTTCTTC
CDR3 protein: CSAREEGQIYNEQFF
CDR3 length: 15
clone size: -
V gene: TRBV20-1
J gene: TRBJ2-1
D gene: -

CDR3 DNA: TGTGCCAGCAGCCCCCGGAACGAGGTGGGCGAGCAGTACTTC
CDR3 protein: CASSPRNEVGEQYF
CDR3 length: 14
clone size: many
V gene: TRBV9
J gene: TRBJ2-7
D gene: -

CDR3 DNA: TGCGCCAGCAGCTGGGTAACAGGGGGAGAGACCCAGTACTTC
CDR3 protein: CASSWVTGGETQYF
CDR3 length: 14
clone size: few
V gene: TRBV5-1
J gene: TRBJ2-5
D gene: TRBD1

CDR3 DNA: TGTGCCAGCAGCCAAGGCTCGGCTTTCTTT
CDR3 protein: CASSQGSAFF
CDR3 length: 10
clone size: few
V gene: TRBV7-2
J gene: TRBJ1-1
D gene: -

CDR3 DNA: TGCGCCAGCAGCTACGAGATTCTGGGAAGACCGCGCGATACGCAGTATTTT
CDR3 protein: CASSYEILGRPRDTQYF
CDR3 length: 17
clone size: -
V gene: TRBV5-1
J gene: TRBJ2-3
D gene: -

CDR3 DNA: TGTGCCAGCAGTCTCCAGGTAGGGCCCTCTGGGGCCAACGTCCTGACTTTC
CDR3 protein: CASSLQVGPSGANVLTF
CDR3 length: 17
clone size: -
V gene: TRBV11-3
J gene: TRBJ2-6
D gene: -

CDR3 DNA: TGTGCCAGCTCACCCATGGACAGGGGGAGAACTGAAGCTTTCTTT
CDR3 protein: CASSPMDRGRTEAFF
CDR3 length: 15
clone size: -
V gene: TRBV18
J gene: TRBJ1-1
D gene: TRBD1

CDR3 DNA: TGCAGCGCCCCGGGGCTCTGGGACAATGAGCAGTTCTTC
CDR3 protein: CSAPGLWDNEQFF
CDR3 length: 13
clone size: -
V gene: TRBV29-1
J gene: TRBJ2-1
D gene: -

CDR3 DNA: TGTGCCAGCAGCCCCCCCATGGCGGGAGATGAGACCCAGTACTTC
CDR3 protein: CASSPPMAGDETQYF
CDR3 length: 15
clone size: -
V gene: TRBV7-2
J gene: TRBJ2-5
D gene: TRBD2

CDR3 DNA: TGTGCCAGCAGCCGAGGGCCCCAAGAGACCCAGTACTTC
CDR3 protein: CASSRGPQETQYF
CDR3 length: 13
clone size: -
V gene: TRBV7-3
J gene: TRBJ2-5
D gene: -

CDR3 DNA: TGCAGTGCAAACAACAGGGACGATATCTACGAGCAGTACTTC
CDR3 protein: CSANNRDDIYEQYF
CDR3 length: 14
clone size: -
V gene: TRBV20-1
J gene: TRBJ2-7
D gene: -

CDR3 DNA: TGTGCCAGCAGCTTGGGCGGATCGAACACTGAAGCTTTCTTT
CDR3 protein: CASSLGGSNTEAFF
CDR3 length: 14
clone size: -
V gene: TRBV11-3
J gene: TRBJ1-1
D gene: -

CDR3 DNA: TGTGCCACCCAGAAACCGGGACTAGCGGACGGAAGCTACAATGAGCAGTTCTTC
CDR3 protein: CATQKPGLADGSYNEQFF
CDR3 length: 18
clone size: -
V gene: TRBV24-1
J gene: TRBJ2-1
D gene: TRBD2

CDR3 DNA: TGTGCTAGCAGCTTAGACGGGCGGGCCAACAATGAGCAGTTCTTC
CDR3 protein: CASSLDGRANNEQFF
CDR3 length: 15
clone size: -
V gene: TRBV7-7
J gene: TRBJ2-1
D gene: -

CDR3 DNA: TGCGCCAGCAGCTTGGGGGGAGTATTCTACAATGAGCAGTTCTTC
CDR3 protein: CASSLGGVFYNEQFF
CDR3 length: 15
clone size: -
V gene: TRBV5-1
J gene: TRBJ2-1
D gene: -

CDR3 DNA: TGTGCCAGCACCAACCTAGGCCTAGCGGAGAGCTACGAGCAGTACTTC
CDR3 protein: CASTNLGLAESYEQYF
CDR3 length: 16
clone size: once
V gene: TRBV7-9
J gene: TRBJ2-7
D gene: TRBD2

CDR3 DNA: TGTGCCAGCAGCTTAACAGGGGGCGCTTCTGGGGCCAACGTCCTGACTTTC
CDR3 protein: CASSLTGGASGANVLTF
CDR3 length: 17
clone size: many
V gene: TRBV7-3
J gene: TRBJ2-6
D gene: TRBD1

CDR3 DNA: TGTGCCAGCAGCTTGGACAGGGGGCGGACTAGCGGGGACTCCTACGAGCAGTACTTC
CDR3 protein: CASSLDRGRTSGDSYEQYF
CDR3 length: 19
clone size: few
V gene: TRBV7-2
J gene: TRBJ2-7
D gene: -

CDR3 DNA: TGCGCCAGCAGCTTGTTGGGACTAGGCCTCGATGAGCAGTTCTTC
CDR3 protein: CASSLLGLGLDEQFF
CDR3 length: 15
clone size: few
V gene: TRBV5-1
J gene: TRBJ2-1
D gene: TRBD2

CDR3 DNA: TGTGCCACCAGCAGAGAGCGGGACTCTCCAGGCGAGCAGTACTTC
CDR3 protein: CATSRERDSPGEQYF
CDR3 length: 15
clone size: -
V gene: TRBV15
J gene: TRBJ2-7
D gene: -

CDR3 DNA: TGTGCCTGCGGGGGACTAGCTGCCGAGCAGTACTTC
CDR3 protein: CACGGLAAEQYF
CDR3 length: 12
clone size: few
V gene: TRBV7-9
J gene: TRBJ2-7
D gene: TRBD2

CDR3 DNA: TGCGCCAGCAGCTTGGATGGGACAGGGAGGTTAGATACGCAGTATTTT
CDR3 protein: CASSLDGTGRLDTQYF
CDR3 length: 16
clone size: -
V gene: TRBV5-1
J gene: TRBJ2-3
D gene: TRBD1

CDR3 DNA: TGTGCCAGCAGCTCGGTTGGGGACACTTCGAACACCGGGGAGCTGTTTTTT
CDR3 protein: CASSSVGDTSNTGELFF
CDR3 length: 17
clone size: -
V gene: TRBV7-9
J gene: TRBJ2-2
D gene: -

CDR3 DNA: TGCAGCGTGGGGAGACAGGCCAACAATGAGCAGTTCTTC
CDR3 protein: CSVGRQANNEQFF
CDR3 length: 13
clone size: few
V gene: TRBV29-1
J gene: TRBJ2-1
D gene: -

CDR3 DNA: TGCAGTGCTAGAGACATCTCTAGCGGCTCAGGAGATACGCAGTATTTT
CDR3 protein: CSARDISSGSGDTQYF
CDR3 length: 16
clone size: once
V gene: TRBV20-1
J gene: TRBJ2-3
D gene: TRBD2

CDR3 DNA: TGTGCCAGCAGACTCGGGACTAGCTCCCTCTTCTACGAGCAGTACTTC
CDR3 protein: CASRLGTSSLFYEQYF
CDR3 length: 16
clone size: once
V gene: TRBV6-1
J gene: TRBJ2-7
D gene: TRBD2

CDR3 DNA: TGTGCCAGCAGCAAAGCGGGAGGCCTCTACGAGCAGTACTTC
CDR3 protein: CASSKAGGLYEQYF
CDR3 length: 14
clone size: -
V gene: TRBV12-3/TRBV12-4
J gene: TRBJ2-7
D gene: TRBD2

CDR3 DNA: TGCAGCTGCGACATTTTCGGTGAGCAGTTCTTC
CDR3 protein: CSCDIFGEQFF
CDR3 length: 11
clone size: -
V gene: TRBV29-1
J gene: TRBJ2-1
D gene: -

CDR3 DNA: TGTGCCGGCAGCTTAGCGGGAGGGTACCACGAGCAGTACTTC
CDR3 protein: CAGSLAGGYHEQYF
CDR3 length: 14
clone size: -
V gene: TRBV7-3
J gene: TRBJ2-7
D gene: TRBD2

CDR3 DNA: TGTGCCAGCAGCCCCTGGGAGGCCGCCCAGGAGACCCAGTACTTC
CDR3 protein: CASSPWEAAQETQYF
CDR3 length: 15
clone size: -
V gene: TRBV11-1
J gene: TRBJ2-5
D gene: -

CDR3 DNA: TGCAGCGTTTTTAACCCAGGGTTCGGGATGAACACTGAAGCTTTCTTT
CDR3 protein: CSVFNPGFGMNTEAFF
CDR3 length: 16
clone size: -
V gene: TRBV29-1
J gene: TRBJ1-1
D gene: -

CDR3 DNA: TGTGCCAGCAGCCAAAGCACCATCATCACCTATGGCTACACCTTC
CDR3 protein: CASSQSTIITYGYTF
CDR3 length: 15
clone size: -
V gene: TRBV12-3/TRBV12-4
J gene: TRBJ1-2
D gene: -

CDR3 DNA: TGTGCCAGCGGCAGGACTAGCGGGAGTTTCCCGAGGAAAGAGACCCAGTACTTC
CDR3 protein: CASGRTSGSFPRKETQYF
CDR3 length: 18
clone size: -
V gene: TRBV21-1
J gene: TRBJ2-5
D gene: -

CDR3 DNA: TGCAGTGCCACGACAGGACTTAACTATGGCTACACCTTC
CDR3 protein: CSATTGLNYGYTF
CDR3 length: 13
clone size: -
V gene: TRBV20-1
J gene: TRBJ1-2
D gene: -

CDR3 DNA: TGTACGCCACTTTCGCCCGGGGCCAACGTCCTGACTTTC
CDR3 protein: CTPLSPGANVLTF
CDR3 length: 13
clone size: -
V gene: TRBV28
J gene: TRBJ2-6
D gene: -

CDR3 DNA: TGTGCCAGCAGTTACTCTATCGGGGTCACCTACGAGCAGTACTTC
CDR3 protein: CASSYSIGVTYEQYF
CDR3 length: 15
clone size: few
V gene: TRBV6-6
J gene: TRBJ2-7
D gene: -

CDR3 DNA: TGTGCCAGCAGTTTACGGCCCAACAATGAGCAGTTCTTC
CDR3 protein: CASSLRPNNEQFF
CDR3 length: 13
clone size: few
V gene: TRBV12-3/TRBV12-4
J gene: TRBJ2-1
D gene: -

CDR3 DNA: TGTGCCATCAGTGGGCCAGACACGCACTACGAGCAGTACTTC
CDR3 protein: CAISGPDTHYEQYF
CDR3 length: 14
clone size: -
V gene: TRBV10-3
J gene: TRBJ2-7
D gene: -

CDR3 DNA: TGTGCCAGCAGCTTCGGCGGGAGTCATAAGTTCAATGAGCAGTTCTTC
CDR3 protein: CASSFGGSHKFNEQFF
CDR3 length: 16
clone size: few
V gene: TRBV7-6
J gene: TRBJ2-1
D gene: TRBD2

CDR3 DNA: TGTGCCAGCAGTGCAACAGGGGGTACCGCTGAAGCTTTCTTT
CDR3 protein: CASSATGGTAEAFF
CDR3 length: 14
clone size: -
V gene: TRBV6-1
J gene: TRBJ1-1
D gene: TRBD1

CDR3 DNA: TGTGCCAGCAGTTACCAGCGGGGGAATCTCAATGAGCAGTTCTTC
CDR3 protein: CASSYQRGNLNEQFF
CDR3 length: 15
clone size: once
V gene: TRBV6-5
J gene: TRBJ2-1
D gene: TRBD2

CDR3 DNA: TGTGCCAGCGGTTTAGCGGTACAGTCCTATGGCTACACCTTC
CDR3 protein: CASGLAVQSYGYTF
CDR3 length: 14
clone size: few
V gene: TRBV7-2
J gene: TRBJ1-2
D gene: -

CDR3 DNA: TGTGCCAGCAGTTCGATGCCCGGCGGGAGTGCTGCAGATACGCAGTATTTT
CDR3 protein: CASSSMPGGSAADTQYF
CDR3 length: 17
clone size: -
V gene: TRBV28
J gene: TRBJ2-3
D gene: TRBD2

CDR3 DNA: TGTGCCAGCAGCTTGGCCGGGGAGGGCACAGATACGCAGTATTTT
CDR3 protein: CASSLAGEGTDTQYF
CDR3 length: 15
clone size: few
V gene: TRBV5-6
J gene: TRBJ2-3
D gene: -

CDR3 DNA: TGCAGTGCTAGCGGGCTGACCTCCTACGAGCAGTACTTC
CDR3 protein: CSASGLTSYEQYF
CDR3 length: 13
clone size: -
V gene: TRBV20-1
J gene: TRBJ2-7
D gene: -

CDR3 DNA: TGCAGCGTTGAAGAACGAGGAAGCTCCTACGAGCAGTACTTC
CDR3 protein: CSVEERGSSYEQYF
CDR3 length: 14
clone size: few
V gene: TRBV29-1
J gene: TRBJ2-7
D gene: -